The entry that follows covers one T cell receptor beta chain sequence. Sequencing used immunoSEQ multiplex PCR; TCRdb keeps in-frame clones, though not all of them. The table lists about 580,000 clones, nearly 98% of them singletons. Trimming cost V 7 bases and J 16 bases, with 17 bases left between them. The CDR3 length is 11 residues. The germline V gene encodes CDR1 SNHLY and CDR2 FYNNEI. The naive CD8 subset, CD45RO-negative cells positively selected for CCR7, excluded terminally differentiated effector memory CD45RA+ cells. This sample is drawn from a study of shared clonotypes between healthy human individuals. Study at large: The cohort comprised a couple of women and a few men. Their ages spanned 18 to 49 years.

The chain carries TRBV2 and TRBJ2-1, with D possibly matching TRBD2 (6 bases). The receptor comes from a young man in good health. Sample: naive CD8+ T cells sorted from blood. CDR3 in DNA: TGTGCCAGCACCACCGGGACTCAGTACTTCTTC. It is translated as CASTTGTQYFF. Full variable domain (rest looked up from reference TRBV2 and TRBJ2-1): EPEVTQTPSHQVTQMGQEVILRCVPISNHLYFYWYRQILGQKVEFLVSFYNNEISEKSEIFDDQFSVERPDGSNFTLKIRSTKLEDSAMYFCASTTGTQYFFGPGTRLTVL.